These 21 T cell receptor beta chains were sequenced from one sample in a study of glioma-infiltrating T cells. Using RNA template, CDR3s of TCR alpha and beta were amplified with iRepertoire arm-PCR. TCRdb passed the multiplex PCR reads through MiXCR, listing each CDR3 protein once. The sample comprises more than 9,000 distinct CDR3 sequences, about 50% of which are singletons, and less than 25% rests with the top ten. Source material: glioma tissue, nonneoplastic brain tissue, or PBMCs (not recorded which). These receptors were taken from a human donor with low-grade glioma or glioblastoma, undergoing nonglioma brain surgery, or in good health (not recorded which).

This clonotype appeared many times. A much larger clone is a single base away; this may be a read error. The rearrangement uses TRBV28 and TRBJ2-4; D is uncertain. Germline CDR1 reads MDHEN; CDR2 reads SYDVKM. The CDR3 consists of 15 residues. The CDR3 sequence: CASSFGWVAENIQYF. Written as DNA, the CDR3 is TGTGCCAGCAGTTTCGGTTGGGTAGCCGAAAACATTCAGTACTTC.

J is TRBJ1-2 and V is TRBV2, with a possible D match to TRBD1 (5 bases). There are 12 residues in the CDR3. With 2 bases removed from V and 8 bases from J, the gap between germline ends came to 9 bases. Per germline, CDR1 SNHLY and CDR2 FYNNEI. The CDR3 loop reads CASSEYTGGYTF. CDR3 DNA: TGTGCCAGCAGTGAATACACAGGCGGCTACACCTTC.

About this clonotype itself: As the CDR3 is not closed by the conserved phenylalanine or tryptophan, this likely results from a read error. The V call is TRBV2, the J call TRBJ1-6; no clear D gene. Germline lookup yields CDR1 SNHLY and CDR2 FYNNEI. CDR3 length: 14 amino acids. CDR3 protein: CASSEGSYNSHLHL. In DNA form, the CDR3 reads TGTGCCAGCAGTGAAGGCTCCTATAATTCACACCTCCACCTT.

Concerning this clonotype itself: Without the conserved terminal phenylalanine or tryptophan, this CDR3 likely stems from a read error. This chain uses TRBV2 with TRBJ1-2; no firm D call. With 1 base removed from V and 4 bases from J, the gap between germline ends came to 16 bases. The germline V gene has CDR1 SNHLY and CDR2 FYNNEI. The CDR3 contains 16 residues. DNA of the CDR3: TGTGCCAGCAGTGAAGGGGAGGGTGAGGAGGTCTATGGCTACACCTCC. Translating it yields CASSEGEGEEVYGYTS.

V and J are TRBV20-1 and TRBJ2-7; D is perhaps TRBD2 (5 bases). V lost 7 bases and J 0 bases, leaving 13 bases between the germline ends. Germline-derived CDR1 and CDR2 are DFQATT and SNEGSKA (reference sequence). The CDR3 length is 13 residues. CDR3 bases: TGCAGTGGTGCCTCGGGGTCCTCCTACGAGCAGTACTTC. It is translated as CSGASGSSYEQYF.

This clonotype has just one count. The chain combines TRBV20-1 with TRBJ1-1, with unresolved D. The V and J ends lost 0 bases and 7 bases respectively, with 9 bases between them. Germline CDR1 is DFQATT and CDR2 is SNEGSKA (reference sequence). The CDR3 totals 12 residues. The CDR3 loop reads CSARDRTGEAFF. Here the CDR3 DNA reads TGCAGTGCTAGAGATAGGACGGGTGAAGCTTTCTTT.

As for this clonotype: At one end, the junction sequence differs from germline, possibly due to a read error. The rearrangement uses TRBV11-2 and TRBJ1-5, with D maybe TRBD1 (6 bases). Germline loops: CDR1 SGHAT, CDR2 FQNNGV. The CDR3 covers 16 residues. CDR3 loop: CASSLEGHRGNQPQNF. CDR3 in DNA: TGTGCGAGCAGCTTAGAGGGGCATAGGGGGAATCAGCCCCAGAATTTT.

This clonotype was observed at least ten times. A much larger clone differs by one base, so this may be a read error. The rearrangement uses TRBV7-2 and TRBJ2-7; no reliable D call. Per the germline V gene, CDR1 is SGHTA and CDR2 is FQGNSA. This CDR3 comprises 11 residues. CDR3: CAISYKYEQYF. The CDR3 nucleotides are TGTGCCATCAGCTACAAATACGAGCAGTACTTC.

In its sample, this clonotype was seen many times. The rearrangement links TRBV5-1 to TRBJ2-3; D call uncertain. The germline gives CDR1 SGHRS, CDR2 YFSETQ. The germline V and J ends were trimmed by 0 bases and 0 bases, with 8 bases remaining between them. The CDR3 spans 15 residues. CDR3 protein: CASSLDVPSTDTQYF. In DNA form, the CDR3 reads TGCGCCAGCAGCTTGGATGTCCCTAGCACAGATACGCAGTATTTT.

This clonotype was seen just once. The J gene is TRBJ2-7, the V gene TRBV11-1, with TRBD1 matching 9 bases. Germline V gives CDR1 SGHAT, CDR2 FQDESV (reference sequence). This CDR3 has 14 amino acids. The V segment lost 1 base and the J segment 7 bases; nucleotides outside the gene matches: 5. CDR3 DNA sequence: TGTGCCAGCAGCTTAGGGGACAGGGAACAAGAGCAGTACTTC. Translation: CASSLGDREQEQYF. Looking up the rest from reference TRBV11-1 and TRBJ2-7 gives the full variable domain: EAEVAQSPRYKITEKSQAVAFWCDPISGHATLYWYRQILGQGPELLVQFQDESVVDDSQLPKDRFSAERLKGVDSTLKIQPAELGDSAMYLCASSLGDREQEQYFGPGTRLTVT.

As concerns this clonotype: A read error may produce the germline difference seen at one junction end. The CDR3 region is CASSAQVPWDTEAFF. DNA for the CDR3: TGTGCAAGCTCAGCACAGGTGCCCTGGGACACTGAAGCTTTCTTT. The genes are TRBV18 and TRBJ1-1; tentative D call: TRBD1 (5 bases). This CDR3 has 15 residues. The germline CDR1 and CDR2 sequences are KGHSH and LQKENI. Complete variable domain (other parts from reference TRBV18 and TRBJ1-1): NAGVMQNPRHLVRRRGQEARLRCSPMKGHSHVYWYRQLPEEGLKFMVYLQKENIIDESGMPKERFSAEFPKEGPSILRIQQVVRGDSAAYFCASSAQVPWDTEAFFGQGTRLTVV.

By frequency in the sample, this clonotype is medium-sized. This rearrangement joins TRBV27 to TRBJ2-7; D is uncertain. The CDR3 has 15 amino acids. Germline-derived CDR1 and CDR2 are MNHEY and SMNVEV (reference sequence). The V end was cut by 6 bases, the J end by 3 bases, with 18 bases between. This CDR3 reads CASRPRPSRNYEQYF. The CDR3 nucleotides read TGTGCCAGCAGACCGAGACCTAGTCGCAACTACGAGCAGTACTTC.

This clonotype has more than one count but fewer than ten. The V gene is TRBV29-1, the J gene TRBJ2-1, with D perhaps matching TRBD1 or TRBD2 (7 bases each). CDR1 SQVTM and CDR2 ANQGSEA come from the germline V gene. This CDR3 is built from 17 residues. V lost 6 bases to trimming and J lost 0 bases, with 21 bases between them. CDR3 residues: CSVFNIRGGSSYNEQFF. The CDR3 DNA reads TGCAGCGTATTTAATATCAGGGGGGGTTCCTCCTACAATGAGCAGTTCTTC.

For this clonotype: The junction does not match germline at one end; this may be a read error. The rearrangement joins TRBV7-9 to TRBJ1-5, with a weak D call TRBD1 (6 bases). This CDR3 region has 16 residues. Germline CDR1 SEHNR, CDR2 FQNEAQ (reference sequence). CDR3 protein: CAGSLTQGESNQPQRF. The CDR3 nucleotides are TGTGCCGGCAGCTTAACACAGGGTGAGAGCAATCAGCCCCAGCGTTTT.

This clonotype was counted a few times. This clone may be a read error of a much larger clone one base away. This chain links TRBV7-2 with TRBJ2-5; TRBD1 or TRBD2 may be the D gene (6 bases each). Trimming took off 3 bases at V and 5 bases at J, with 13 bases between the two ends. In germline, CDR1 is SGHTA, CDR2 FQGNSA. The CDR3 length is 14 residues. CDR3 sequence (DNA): TGTGCCAGCAGCTTTGGGGGGCCCTTGGAGACCCAGTACTTC. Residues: CASSFGGPLETQYF.

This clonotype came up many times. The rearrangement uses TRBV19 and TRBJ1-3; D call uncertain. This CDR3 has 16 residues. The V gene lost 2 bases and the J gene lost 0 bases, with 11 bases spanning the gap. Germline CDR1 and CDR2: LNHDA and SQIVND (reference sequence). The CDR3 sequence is CASSIPGMTSGNTIYF. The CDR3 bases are TGTGCCAGTAGTATACCGGGAATGACCTCTGGAAACACCATATATTTT. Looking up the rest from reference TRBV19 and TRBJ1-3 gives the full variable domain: DGGITQSPKYLFRKEGQNVTLSCEQNLNHDAMYWYRQDPGQGLRLIYYSQIVNDFQKGDIAEGYSVSREKKESFPLTVTSAQKNPTAFYLCASSIPGMTSGNTIYFGEGSWLTVV.

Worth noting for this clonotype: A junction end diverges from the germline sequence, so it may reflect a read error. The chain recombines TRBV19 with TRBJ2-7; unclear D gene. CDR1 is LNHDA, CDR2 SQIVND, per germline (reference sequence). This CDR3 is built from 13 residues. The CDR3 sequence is CVSSKLQDGEQYF. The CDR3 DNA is TGTGTCAGTAGTAAACTGCAGGATGGCGAGCAGTACTTC.

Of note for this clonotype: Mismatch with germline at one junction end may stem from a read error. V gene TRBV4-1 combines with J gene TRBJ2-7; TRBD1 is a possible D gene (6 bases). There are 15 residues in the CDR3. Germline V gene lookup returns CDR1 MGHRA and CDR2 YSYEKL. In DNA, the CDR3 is TGCACCAGCAGCCACCTATCGGGACACCCCTCCGAGCAGTACTTC. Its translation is CTSSHLSGHPSEQYF.

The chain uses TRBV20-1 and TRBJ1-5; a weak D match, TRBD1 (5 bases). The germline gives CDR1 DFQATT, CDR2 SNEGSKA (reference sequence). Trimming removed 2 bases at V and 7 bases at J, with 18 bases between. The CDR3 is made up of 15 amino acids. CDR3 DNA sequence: TGCAGTGCTAGAAAGGTAGGAGGTAACAGGCAGCCCCAGCATTTT. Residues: CSARKVGGNRQPQHF.

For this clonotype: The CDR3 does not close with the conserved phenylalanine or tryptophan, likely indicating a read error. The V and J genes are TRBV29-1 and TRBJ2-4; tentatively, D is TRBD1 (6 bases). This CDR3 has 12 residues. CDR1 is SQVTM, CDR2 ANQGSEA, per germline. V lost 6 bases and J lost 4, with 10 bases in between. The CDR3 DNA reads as TGCAGCGTGGGGGCGGGTAAAAACATTCAGTACTTA. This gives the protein CSVGAGKNIQYL.

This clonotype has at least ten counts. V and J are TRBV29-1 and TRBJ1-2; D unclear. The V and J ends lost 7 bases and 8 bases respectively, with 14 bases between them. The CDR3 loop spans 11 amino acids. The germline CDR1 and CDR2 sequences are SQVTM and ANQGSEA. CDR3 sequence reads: CSGEDIWGYTF. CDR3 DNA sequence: TGCAGCGGAGAAGACATCTGGGGCTACACCTTC.